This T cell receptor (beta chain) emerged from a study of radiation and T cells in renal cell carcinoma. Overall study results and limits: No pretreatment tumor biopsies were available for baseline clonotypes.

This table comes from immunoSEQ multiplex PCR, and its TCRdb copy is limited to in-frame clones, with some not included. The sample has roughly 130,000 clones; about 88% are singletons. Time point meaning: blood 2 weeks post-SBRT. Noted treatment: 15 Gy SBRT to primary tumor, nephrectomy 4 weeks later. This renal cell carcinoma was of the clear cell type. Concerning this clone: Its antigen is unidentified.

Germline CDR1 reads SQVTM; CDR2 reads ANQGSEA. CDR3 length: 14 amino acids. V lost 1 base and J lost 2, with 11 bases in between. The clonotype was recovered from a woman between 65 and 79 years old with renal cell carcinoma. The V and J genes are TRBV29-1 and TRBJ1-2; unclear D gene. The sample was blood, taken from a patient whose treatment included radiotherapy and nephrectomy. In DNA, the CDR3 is TGCAGCGTTGAAGCCTCCGTCGGGAACTATGGCTACACCTTC. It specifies CSVEASVGNYGYTF.